This T cell receptor beta chain came from a study of human T cells and chemical hapten exposure. Turning to the study itself: Minor volume differences among pooled libraries chiefly drove per-sample TCR yield variation.

The study used a library that attached unique molecular identifiers to individual cDNA molecules. TCRdb used MiXCR to reprocess the RACE reads, holding one entry per CDR3 protein. This sample has about 80,000 distinct CDR3 sequences, with 8.6% found just once. Study results and caveats: TCRs above 1 in 1000 frequency did not change with DPC sensitization.

This clonotype occurred many times. Its target is not known. Sample time point: healthy volunteer bleed at 6 weeks. Unfractionated whole blood yielded the extracted total RNA. The CDR3 length is 14 residues. With 6 bases clipped from V and 4 bases from J, the junction kept 10 bases outside the gene matches. The V gene's germline CDR1 is DFQATT and CDR2 SNEGSKA (reference sequence). V and J are TRBV20-1 and TRBJ2-7; TRBD2 agrees at 9 bases. Sequencing was carried out using whole blood. The sequence was obtained from a female donor in good health. Some clones in this sample may be carry-over from other donors' samples. CDR3 DNA: TGCAGTGCCCCCAGGGCGGGGGGGCCTTACGAGCAGTACTTC. It specifies CSAPRAGGPYEQYF.